Detailed here is one T cell receptor (beta chain). In its sample, this clone was seen a few times. What this receptor recognizes is not known. No quality values exist for individual bases; no much larger clone is one base distant. The junction carries 11 bases between V and J, which are trimmed by 6 bases and 2 bases respectively. As encoded in the germline V gene, CDR1 is KGHSH while CDR2 is LQKENI. The CDR3 holds 14 amino acids from the cysteine to the phenylalanine. CDR3 DNA is the only sequence kept; it has 42 bases, read in frame from the first base. The data originate from a study of cytomegalovirus exposure and HLA in healthy donors (dated 2017 in TCRdb). In terms of the full investigation: An earlier analysis of about 530 of the donors reported approximately 280 Gb of sequence data and roughly 120 million unique TCR beta sequences obtained from about 179 million T cells. Around 330 gigabases of sequencing data and tens of millions of unique TCR sequences made up an early release that covered fewer than 650 HLA-typed donors. Of the roughly 400 genotyped donors, about 80% fell in the genetic ancestry cluster associated with self-reported Caucasian donors. The study was designed to test whether signatures of past pathogen exposure could be identified by cataloging public T cell receptors. Using immunosequencing, the study profiled T cell repertoires from roughly 650 subjects and related those repertoires to cytomegalovirus serostatus. A separate validation cohort of roughly 110 different subjects was used in addition to the 666-subject first cohort. To predict cytomegalovirus infection status, the study brought together high-throughput TCR immunosequencing, statistical association of individual TCRs with disease status, and machine learning. A later analysis re-analyzed previously published TCR beta repertoires from about 600 donors and added high-resolution HLA genotyping to study TCR occurrence patterns. Rather than using new phenotypic data, the later analysis identified candidate immune exposures from TCR beta sequences and from how often those sequences occurred across donors. To decide whether each TCR beta V gene segment behaved as functional or pseudogenic, an earlier analysis of approximately 600 of the donors relied on high-throughput TCR beta sequencing. Alongside the repertoire data, information on donor age, sex, ethnicity and CMV serostatus was compiled. Genome-wide SNP genotypes for about three fifths of the roughly 670 donors were used in a later genetic analysis, which treated that subset as a discovery cohort. All discovery cohort repertoires had been generated on a single sequencing platform. Class I and class II HLA loci were covered by the typing at four-digit resolution. Typing coverage varied by locus: roughly 629-640 donors for A, B, C, DRB1 and DQB1; some 520 for DQA1; more than 600 for DPA1; approximately 450 for DPB1. Four or five DR-DQ haplotypes were treated as single units for association and clustering because of strong linkage in the cohort. Among 398 genotyped donors of the cohort, an average of about 240,000 unique TCR beta nucleotide sequences were sequenced per donor, 15% to 20% of them non-productive. Study-wide conclusions, independent of this receptor: A later analysis associated 15,000 to 20,000 TCR beta sequences with specific HLA alleles at a false discovery rate of 0.05. A further reported finding was that TCR beta sequences accurately predicted the HLA-A and HLA-B alleles for most subjects in the first cohort. The 87-base-pair reads could not distinguish some IMGT-functional V segments, including TRBV6-2 and TRBV6-3, so those segments were excluded. Presence/absence analyses assumed roughly uniform sequencing depth across donors, an assumption that may not hold. The earlier analysis of approximately 540 of the donors excluded seventeen rarely observed V segments, including chromosome 9 orphons, because counts were too low. Because some donors lacked HLA typing at each locus, the association tests relied only on the typed subset. While some public TCRs were present in many individuals, most TCR sequences turned up only very rarely across donors. According to the authors, the approach could potentially be generalized to other disease states and immunological phenotypes. Three of the identified cytomegalovirus-associated TCR beta chains were confirmed in vitro to be specific for cytomegalovirus antigens. Correlated functional status among segregating V segments might be attributable to linkage disequilibrium, but an unknown experimental factor could not be ruled out. V-gene and J-gene trimming of TCR beta chains was associated with a missense DCLRE1C variant in a later genetic analysis, and the association was replicated in an independent cohort. In an earlier analysis of roughly 560 of the donors, most TCR beta V segments were observed in productive rearrangements about 90% or about 30% of the time, broadly matching IMGT annotations. Cytomegalovirus status was reported to be diagnosed by the classifier with high specificity and sensitivity in both the original and validation cohorts. When HLA alleles, especially DR and DQ, strongly co-occurred, TCR associations were difficult to assign to individual alleles. A later genetic analysis reported fewer N-insertions in productive TCRs among donors in an Asian-associated ancestry cluster than the roughly 700-donor mean. Several of the top co-occurrence clusters appeared to be linked to parvovirus B19, influenza, CMV and Epstein-Barr virus, according to a later analysis. According to a later analysis, most CMV-associated TCR beta chains appeared to be HLA-restricted, and the HLA associations seemed to be driven largely by CMV exposure. A total of fewer than 200 TCR beta chains were listed by the study as associated with cytomegalovirus. Only TCR beta chains were sequenced in this cohort, and the absence of alpha or paired-chain data limited detectable features. In a later analysis, HLA-associated TCR beta chains were found to be more clonally expanded and to have lower generation probabilities than equally common non-associated chains. Immune exposure information for the cohort was limited to CMV serostatus. In a later analysis, TCR association rates were found to vary across HLA loci, with the most associated TCRs seen for DRB1 alleles and the fewest for HLA-C alleles. A group of highly shared sequence variants was considered likely to be a technical artifact of the sequencing pipeline.

Libraries were built with the immunoSEQ multiplex PCR assay. For the multiplex PCR, a mixture combining 60 forward primers for TCR Vbeta segments and 13 reverse primers for TCR Jbeta segments was used. A multiplex PCR assay on genomic DNA amplified the CDR3 region of rearranged TCR beta genes. On the Illumina HiSeq System, the amplified TCR beta libraries were sequenced as 87-base-pair reads. The original methods were these. Across the 600 to 700 repertoires, a later analysis counted tens of millions of unique TCR beta chains, approximately 12 million of which were shared by at least two donors. Raw reads were error-corrected and collapsed into unique sequences by a nearest-neighbor algorithm in which closely related sequences were merged to remove PCR and sequencing errors. CDR3 sequences were aligned to IMGT reference sequences to assign V, D and J gene segments. For a sequence to be retained, at least a six-nucleotide match to both a V gene segment and a J gene segment was required. A rearrangement was called productive if the CDR3 had no stop codons and remained in frame with V and J, and every other rearrangement was called non-productive. CDR3 was defined according to IMGT convention as the region running from the second conserved V-encoded cysteine to the conserved J-encoded phenylalanine. The earlier analysis of 550 to 650 of the donors excluded any sequence lacking an unambiguous match to a single V gene segment. An earlier analysis of 587 of the donors called V segments functional above 56.7% productive rearrangements and segregating when the between-donor standard deviation exceeded 5%. A statistical classification framework was built for diagnosing cytomegalovirus status from the catalog of TCR beta chain sequences. In a later analysis, V and J genes were assigned by comparing TCR nucleotide sequences against IMGT/GENE-DB human TR gene sequences. The TCRdist pipeline was used in a later analysis to assign CDR3 sequences and most-parsimonious VDJ recombination scenarios. In a later analysis, each TCR beta chain was defined by its CDR3 amino acid sequence together with its V-gene family, and reads lacking a unique V-gene family were excluded. To address suspected cross-contamination and a sequencing artifact, a later analysis removed 592 highly shared, low-generation-probability nucleotide sequences. A later analysis calculated a clonal expansion index for each public chain from normalized within-repertoire ranks of inferred template counts. In a later analysis, generation probabilities were computed with a VDJ recombination model fitted to out-of-frame rearrangements, and the resulting probabilities were checked against IGoR. In a later analysis, hypergeometric tests were used to score TCR-TCR, TCR-HLA and TCR-CMV co-occurrence, with a repertoire-size bias correction applied to TCR pairs. In a later analysis, false discovery rates were estimated by permuting HLA or CMV assignments 20 times. In a later analysis, co-occurring TCRs were grouped with DBSCAN, and TCRdist sequence similarity was added when clustering was performed within HLA-allele-positive subsets. Co-occurrence clustering excluded repertoires with fewer than 30,000 or more than 120,000 public chains, plus five with anomalous nucleotide sharing. Held by TCRdb, this immuneACCESS table contains in-frame sequences only and omits some clones. Under half of the omission traces to an unresolved V gene where checked; the cause of the rest is unknown. V and J calls plus clone size are reproduced from that table; the DNA served to infer D and trimming. The sample contains about 84,000 clones, 55% to 65% of them found a single time. Clones ranked in the top ten supply about 15% of the sample.

The cohort was made up of around 720 healthy bone marrow donors. All cohort members were sampled while nominally healthy, although unrecorded immune exposures were likely present. The donor was CMV seropositive and was included in the group of 250 to 300 seropositive cohort members. A peripheral blood sample was provided by each donor, and peripheral blood mononuclear cells were used for TCR beta sequencing. The Qiagen DNeasy Blood Extraction Kit was used to extract genomic DNA from the blood cell samples. The sample comprised PBMCs. Recombination connected TRBV18 to TRBJ1-3, with a tentative D gene TRBD1 over 5 matching bases. The clonotype originates from a woman between 40 and 50 years old in good health and CMV-seropositive. The CDR3 reads CASSSTDTGNTIYF. The nucleotide sequence is given as TGTGCCAGCTCCTCGACAGACACTGGAAACACCATATATTTT.